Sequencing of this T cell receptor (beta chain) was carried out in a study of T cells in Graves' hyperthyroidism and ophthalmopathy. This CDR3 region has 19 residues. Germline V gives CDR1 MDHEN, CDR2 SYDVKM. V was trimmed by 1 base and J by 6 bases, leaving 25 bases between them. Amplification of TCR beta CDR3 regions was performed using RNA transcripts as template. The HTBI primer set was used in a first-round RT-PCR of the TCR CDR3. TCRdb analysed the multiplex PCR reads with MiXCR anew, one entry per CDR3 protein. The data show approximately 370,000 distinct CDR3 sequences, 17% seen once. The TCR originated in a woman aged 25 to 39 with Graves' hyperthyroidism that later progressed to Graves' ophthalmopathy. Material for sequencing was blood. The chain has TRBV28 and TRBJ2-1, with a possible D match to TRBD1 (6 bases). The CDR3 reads CASSLFRTPLRGRSNEQFF. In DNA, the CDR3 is TGTGCCAGCAGTTTATTTCGCACCCCCCTCAGGGGTAGGAGCAATGAGCAGTTCTTC.